The 8 T cell receptor beta chains reported below all come from one sample, sequenced in a study of T cell repertoires in cytomegalovirus infection. Each CDR3 protein gets one entry after TCRdb re-called the reads with MiXCR. The profile shows about 770,000 distinct CDR3 sequences, 25% to 35% of them singletons. For these TCRs, the target antigens are not known. The material sequenced was cultured CD8+ T cells from PBMCs, taken from culture after CMV antigen stimulation. These receptors came from a human donor in good health (CMV status not recorded). Some clones in this sample may be carry-over from other donors' samples.

This clonotype was seen many times. J is TRBJ2-2 and V is TRBV7-8; 8 bases agree with TRBD1. Trimming cost V 8 bases and J 6 bases; bases outside gene matches: 14. The CDR3 covers 16 residues. Germline V gene lookup returns CDR1 SGHVS and CDR2 FQNEAQ. The CDR3 reads CASFRGEDRVSGELFF. CDR3 DNA sequence: TGTGCCAGCTTCAGAGGGGAGGACAGGGTATCCGGGGAGCTGTTTTTT.

This rearrangement joins TRBV3-1 to TRBJ2-5; 8 bases are shared with TRBD2. J lost 2 bases, V lost 5 bases, and 7 bases had no gene match. The CDR3 loop spans 15 amino acids. Germline assignment: CDR1 LGHDT and CDR2 YNNKEL (reference sequence). This CDR3 reads CASSYAIAGQETQYF. The CDR3 nucleotides are TGTGCCAGCAGCTATGCGATAGCGGGGCAAGAGACCCAGTACTTC.

This clonotype was counted between two and nine times. This chain uses TRBV27 with TRBJ1-1, with unresolved D. CDR1 is MNHEY and CDR2 is SMNVEV in the germline V gene (reference sequence). Trimming pared 0 bases from V and 6 bases from J, leaving 11 bases between. This CDR3 has 14 residues. As DNA, the CDR3 is TGTGCCAGCAGTTTATCGTTACTCCCCGCTGAAGCTTTCTTT. Amino acids: CASSLSLLPAEAFF.

The chain combines TRBV6-5 with TRBJ2-3; 12 bases align to TRBD2. Trimming removed 6 bases from V and 0 bases from J; junction bases left unmatched: 13. Germline CDR1 and CDR2: MNHEY and SVGAGI. The CDR3 runs to 19 residues. In DNA form, the CDR3 reads TGTGCCAGCAGCCTCGGGGGACTAGCGGGTTCATATAGCACAGATACGCAGTATTTT. Translated, it gives CASSLGGLAGSYSTDTQYF.

V is TRBV7-8 and J is TRBJ2-6; D gene unclear. Germline V gives CDR1 SGHVS, CDR2 FQNEAQ. The length of the CDR3 is 18 residues. Trimming took off 2 bases at V and 0 bases at J, with 14 bases between the two ends. This chain's CDR3 is CASSLNLWDTSGANVLTF. The CDR3 DNA reads as TGTGCCAGCAGCTTAAATCTTTGGGATACCTCTGGGGCCAACGTCCTGACTTTC.

This clonotype was detected only a few times. The V call is TRBV6-5, the J call TRBJ1-1; perhaps TRBD1 as D (6 bases). From germline, CDR1 is MNHEY and CDR2 SVGAGI. The CDR3 extends over 12 amino acids. The V end was cut by 2 bases, the J end by 8 bases, with 9 bases between. DNA of the CDR3: TGTGCCAGCAGTTACAATGGACAGGAAGCTTTCTTT. It is translated as CASSYNGQEAFF.

The genes are TRBV7-9 and TRBJ2-5, with D perhaps assigned TRBD1 or TRBD2 (6 bases each). This CDR3 is built from 14 residues. Germline CDR1 and CDR2: SEHNR and FQNEAQ (reference sequence). The germline V and J ends were trimmed by 7 bases and 2 bases, with 14 bases remaining between them. The CDR3 here is CASKDWGAQETQYF. CDR3 DNA: TGTGCCAGCAAAGATTGGGGGGCACAAGAGACCCAGTACTTC.

Only a few counts were recorded for this clonotype. The chain uses TRBV27 and TRBJ1-1; tentatively, D is TRBD1 (6 bases). V was shortened by 5 bases and J by 11 bases, with 12 bases between the two germline ends. Germline CDR1 is MNHEY and CDR2 is SMNVEV (reference sequence). The CDR3 is 11 amino acids. This CDR3 is CASSIEGVAFF. The CDR3 nucleotides are TGTGCCAGCAGTATCGAGGGGGTCGCTTTCTTT.